A selection of T cell receptor beta chains follows, all from one sample in a study of blood T cell repertoires in COVID-19. The table came from immunoSEQ multiplex PCR; TCRdb's copy has only in-frame clones and leaves some out. The sample yields 110,000 to 150,000 clones, nearly 90% seen once. The specimen sequenced was peripheral blood. The receptor set was obtained from an older man with acute or convalescent COVID-19. CDR3s include the opening cysteine and the closing phenylalanine or tryptophan. A D gene is named only where the DNA matches it firmly. Not all rows give a size; the values are once, few, many and, for expanded clones, a class.

D,V,size,J,length,CDR3,DNA
-,TRBV28,-,TRBJ2-4,13,CASSFSGVNIQYF,TGTGCCAGCAGTTTCTCAGGGGTAAACATTCAGTACTTC
TRBD2,TRBV19,once,TRBJ2-3,19,CASSIETSGGLTYTDTQYF,TGTGCCAGTAGTATAGAAACTAGCGGGGGCCTAACTTACACAGATACGCAGTATTTT
TRBD2,TRBV5-1,-,TRBJ2-2,15,CASRLAGPNTGELFF,TGCGCCAGCCGACTAGCGGGCCCGAACACCGGGGAGCTGTTTTTT
TRBD2,TRBV9,once,TRBJ2-1,14,CASSVNTGGNEQFF,TGTGCCAGCAGCGTTAATACCGGGGGGAATGAGCAGTTCTTC
-,TRBV10-3,once,TRBJ1-2,17,CAISESPRGSINYGYTF,TGTGCCATCAGTGAGTCCCCCAGGGGATCAATTAACTATGGCTACACCTTC
-,TRBV19,-,TRBJ1-1,14,CASSPTGLVTEAFF,TGTGCCAGTAGTCCAACGGGTTTGGTCACTGAAGCTTTCTTT
TRBD2,TRBV5-4,-,TRBJ2-1,18,CASSSGRTRESSYNEQFF,TGTGCCAGCAGCTCAGGCCGGACTAGGGAGAGCTCCTACAATGAGCAGTTCTTC
TRBD2,TRBV10-1,-,TRBJ2-2,15,CASRPRLAGAGELFF,TGCGCCAGCAGGCCCCGACTAGCGGGAGCCGGGGAGCTGTTTTTT
TRBD2,TRBV11-2,-,TRBJ2-5,18,CASSPPQLAGDTGETQYF,TGTGCCAGCAGTCCCCCCCAGCTAGCGGGAGATACGGGGGAGACCCAGTACTTC
-,TRBV12-3/TRBV12-4,-,TRBJ1-2,12,CASYQGGYGYTF,TGTGCCAGCTACCAAGGGGGCTATGGCTACACCTTC
-,TRBV30,-,TRBJ2-1,12,CAWSVGEGEQFF,TGTGCCTGGAGTGTCGGGGAAGGGGAGCAGTTCTTC
TRBD2,TRBV7-2,-,TRBJ2-2,18,CASSPPGLAGGLTGELFF,TGTGCCAGCAGCCCTCCGGGACTAGCGGGAGGACTCACCGGGGAGCTGTTTTTT
-,TRBV3-1/TRBV3-2,-,TRBJ2-7,16,CASSPREWIESYEQYF,TGTGCCAGCAGCCCCAGGGAATGGATCGAGTCCTACGAGCAGTACTTC
-,TRBV11-2,-,TRBJ2-1,15,CASSFRTLASDEQFF,TGTGCCAGCAGCTTTCGGACGCTAGCTTCGGATGAGCAGTTCTTC
-,TRBV7-9,-,TRBJ1-1,14,CASSLALLDTEAFF,TGTGCCAGCAGCTTAGCGCTACTGGACACTGAAGCTTTCTTT
-,TRBV6-5,once,TRBJ1-2,14,CASSPREGHYGYTF,TGTGCCAGCAGCCCCAGAGAGGGCCACTATGGCTACACCTTC
TRBD1,TRBV15,-,TRBJ2-3,16,CATSRPGTEDRDTQYF,TGTGCCACCAGCAGGCCCGGGACAGAAGACCGAGATACGCAGTATTTT
-,TRBV6-1,-,TRBJ2-7,13,CASNLRLHSEQYF,TGTGCCAGCAATCTCAGGCTGCACTCCGAGCAGTACTTC
-,TRBV2,-,TRBJ2-2,12,CASRGRTGELFF,TGTGCCAGCAGGGGGCGAACCGGGGAGCTGTTTTTT
TRBD2,TRBV28,-,TRBJ2-7,15,CASRPTSGSLDEQYF,TGTGCCAGCAGACCTACTAGCGGGAGTCTTGACGAGCAGTACTTC
TRBD1,TRBV5-1,-,TRBJ2-5,15,CASSQGAIDQETQYF,TGCGCCAGCAGCCAGGGGGCGATTGACCAAGAGACCCAGTACTTC
TRBD2,TRBV6-6,-,TRBJ2-7,12,CASSNTAGSLVF,TGTGCCAGCAGTAATACAGCGGGGTCCCTGGTCTTC
TRBD2,TRBV3-1/TRBV3-2,-,TRBJ2-1,16,CASSPGLAGVYNEQFF,TGTGCCAGCAGCCCGGGACTAGCGGGGGTATACAATGAGCAGTTCTTC
TRBD2,TRBV30,-,TRBJ2-1,16,CAWSPTSGVTTDEQFF,TGTGCCTGGAGTCCAACTAGCGGGGTAACAACGGATGAGCAGTTCTTC
-,TRBV6-5,-,TRBJ2-1,12,CASTNRVNEQFF,TGTGCCAGCACCAACAGGGTTAATGAGCAGTTCTTC
TRBD1,TRBV24-1,-,TRBJ2-4,14,CATQDRGGKNIQYF,TGTGCCACTCAAGACAGGGGTGGCAAAAACATTCAGTACTTC
-,TRBV28,-,TRBJ2-4,16,CASSPFSVLAKNIQYF,TGTGCCAGCAGCCCCTTCAGCGTCCTAGCCAAAAACATTCAGTACTTC
TRBD1,TRBV6-1,-,TRBJ2-1,16,CASSEMTGEGYNEQFF,TGTGCCAGCAGTGAAATGACAGGGGAAGGGTACAATGAGCAGTTCTTC
-,TRBV5-5,once,TRBJ2-5,16,CASSSGGQGFIETQYF,TGTGCCAGCAGCTCCGGCGGGCAGGGGTTTATAGAGACCCAGTACTTC
-,TRBV2,-,TRBJ1-1,15,CASKPKEAGRTEAFF,TGTGCCAGCAAACCTAAAGAGGCAGGGCGTACTGAAGCTTTCTTT
-,TRBV20-1,-,TRBJ1-2,14,CSASLIDGDYGYTF,TGCAGTGCTAGTCTCATAGACGGAGATTATGGCTACACCTTC
TRBD1,TRBV5-5,-,TRBJ2-7,15,CASSLASGQSYEQYF,TGTGCCAGCAGCTTGGCTTCGGGACAGTCCTACGAGCAGTACTTC
TRBD1,TRBV7-9,once,TRBJ2-5,13,CASREQGSETQYF,TGTGCCAGCAGGGAACAGGGGTCGGAGACCCAGTACTTC
TRBD2,TRBV2,-,TRBJ2-2,16,CASSPRAGVSSGELFF,TGTGCCAGCAGTCCCCGAGCGGGAGTCAGTAGCGGGGAGCTGTTTTTT
TRBD1,TRBV6-6,-,TRBJ1-5,15,CASSPKGQGSQPQHF,TGTGCCAGCAGCCCGAAGGGACAGGGTAGCCAGCCCCAGCATTTT
TRBD2,TRBV3-1/TRBV3-2,-,TRBJ2-3,16,CASSQLLADTKDTQYF,TGTGCCAGCAGCCAACTCCTAGCGGATACTAAAGATACGCAGTATTTT
TRBD1,TRBV27,-,TRBJ1-5,19,CASSPLPTGVIYSNQPQHF,TGTGCCAGCAGTCCTCTTCCGACAGGGGTAATATATAGCAATCAGCCCCAGCATTTT
-,TRBV6-6,few,TRBJ1-6,13,CASSTGYNSPLHF,TGTGCCAGCAGTACAGGTTATAATTCACCCCTCCACTTT
TRBD2,TRBV5-5,-,TRBJ2-2,16,CASSLRRGEYTGELFF,TGTGCCAGCAGCTTGAGGCGGGGGGAATACACCGGGGAGCTGTTTTTT
TRBD1,TRBV6-1,-,TRBJ2-7,13,CASSEQGAREQYF,TGTGCCAGCAGTGAACAGGGGGCGCGCGAGCAGTACTTC
TRBD2,TRBV19,-,TRBJ2-7,14,CASRTSGSSYEQYF,TGTGCCAGTAGGACTAGCGGGAGCTCCTACGAGCAGTACTTC
TRBD2,TRBV27,-,TRBJ2-7,15,CASSWGLAGTYEQYF,TGTGCCAGCAGTTGGGGACTAGCGGGAACCTACGAGCAGTACTTC
TRBD1,TRBV6-5,-,TRBJ2-7,15,CASSYDRAGGNEQYF,TGTGCCAGCAGTTACGACCGCGCAGGGGGCAACGAGCAGTACTTC
TRBD1,TRBV19,-,TRBJ1-6,17,CASSTGTGSSYNSPLHF,TGTGCCAGTAGTACCGGGACAGGGAGCTCCTATAATTCACCCCTCCACTTT
-,TRBV7-9,-,TRBJ1-6,13,CASSPPDRSPLHF,TGTGCCAGCAGCCCTCCGGACAGATCACCCCTCCACTTT
-,TRBV7-2,-,TRBJ2-1,12,CASSLPGNEQFF,TGTGCCAGCAGCTTACCAGGGAATGAGCAGTTCTTC
TRBD1,TRBV27,-,TRBJ2-1,14,CASKGANSYNEQFF,TGTGCCAGCAAGGGGGCCAACTCCTACAATGAGCAGTTCTTC
-,TRBV19,-,TRBJ1-1,14,CASSIGGTTSQAFF,TGTGCCAGTAGTATAGGAGGGACAACATCCCAAGCTTTCTTT
-,TRBV27,-,TRBJ2-7,12,CASSFRGYEQYF,TGTGCCAGCAGTTTTAGGGGCTACGAGCAGTACTTC
TRBD2,TRBV10-3,-,TRBJ2-7,15,CAIDSGGLSSYEQYF,TGTGCCATCGATTCGGGGGGACTCAGCTCCTACGAGCAGTACTTC
-,TRBV3-1/TRBV3-2,few,TRBJ2-7,17,CASSQDRSGQWSLEQYF,TGTGCCAGCAGCCAAGATCGTTCAGGACAGTGGTCGTTGGAGCAGTACTTC
-,TRBV5-1,once,TRBJ1-3,16,CASSLAGRTTGNTIYF,TGCGCCAGCAGCTTGGCCGGCCGGACAACTGGAAACACCATATATTTT
-,TRBV11-2,-,TRBJ2-7,12,CASRYEDSEQYF,TGTGCCAGCAGATACGAGGACAGCGAGCAGTACTTC